Following are 21 T cell receptor beta chains from one sample sequenced in a study of T cells after somatic rescue of genetic block. Libraries were prepared by immunoSEQ multiplex PCR; TCRdb keeps only in-frame clonotypes and omits some of them. The sample lists about 110,000 clones, around 90% occurring once. Material for sequencing was peripheral blood mononuclear cells (PBMCs). These receptors originate from a woman under 30.

This rearrangement joins TRBV4-1 to TRBJ1-2, with 8 bases lining up with TRBD1. Germline CDR1 and CDR2: MGHRA and YSYEKL. After removal of 7 bases from V and 3 bases from J, the junction contained 22 bases not matched to a gene. The CDR3 is 19 amino acids. The CDR3: CASTVALKGAGGRDYGYTF. CDR3 coding DNA: TGCGCCAGCACCGTGGCATTAAAGGGAGCAGGGGGCCGGGACTATGGCTACACCTTC.

This clone was counted only a few times. This chain joins TRBV19 and TRBJ2-7, with TRBD2 as a possible D gene (6 bases). The CDR3 extends over 14 amino acids. Between the trimmed V and J ends, which lost 3 bases and 7 bases, there was a span of 16 bases. CDR1 is LNHDA and CDR2 is SQIVND in the germline V gene (reference sequence). This CDR3 reads CASSMLTEAGEQYF. The CDR3 DNA sequence: TGTGCCAGTAGTATGCTGACCGAGGCGGGGGAGCAGTACTTC. Full variable domain (rest looked up from reference TRBV19 and TRBJ2-7): DGGITQSPKYLFRKEGQNVTLSCEQNLNHDAMYWYRQDPGQGLRLIYYSQIVNDFQKGDIAEGYSVSREKKESFPLTVTSAQKNPTAFYLCASSMLTEAGEQYFGPGTRLTVT.

The V and J genes are TRBV7-9 and TRBJ1-6; 9 bases match TRBD1. V lost 10 bases, J lost 4 bases, and 5 bases stayed unmatched. This CDR3 is 14 amino acids long. Germline CDR1 SEHNR, CDR2 FQNEAQ (reference sequence). The CDR3: CATTGGVYNSPLHF. CDR3 DNA sequence: TGTGCCACAACAGGGGGCGTTTATAATTCACCCCTCCACTTT.

This rearrangement joins TRBV19 to TRBJ1-1; 8 bases line up with TRBD1. V lost 6 bases, J lost 0 bases, and 3 bases stayed unmatched. The germline V gene encodes CDR1 LNHDA and CDR2 SQIVND (reference sequence). The CDR3 has 14 residues. CDR3 nucleotide sequence: TGTGCCAGTAGCCGGACAGGGTTGAACACTGAAGCTTTCTTT. This encodes CASSRTGLNTEAFF. Combining the CDR3 with reference TRBV19 and TRBJ1-1 gives the whole variable domain DGGITQSPKYLFRKEGQNVTLSCEQNLNHDAMYWYRQDPGQGLRLIYYSQIVNDFQKGDIAEGYSVSREKKESFPLTVTSAQKNPTAFYLCASSRTGLNTEAFFGQGTRLTVV.

This chain uses TRBV2 with TRBJ2-2; D unresolved. CDR1 and CDR2 (germline): SNHLY, FYNNEI. The CDR3 length is 14 residues. Trimming left V 4 bases short and J 5 bases short, with 11 bases between. The CDR3 protein is CASSARTGTGELFF. CDR3 sequence (DNA): TGTGCCAGCAGTGCCCGGACCGGTACCGGGGAGCTGTTTTTT.

The rearrangement uses TRBV5-6 and TRBJ1-3; no reliable D call. Germline V gene sequence: CDR1 SGHDT, CDR2 YYEEEE. Trimming removed 2 bases from V and 1 base from J, with 7 bases in between. This CDR3 contains 14 residues. The CDR3 sequence: CASSFGVSGNTIYF. For the CDR3, the DNA is TGTGCCAGCAGCTTTGGCGTTTCTGGAAACACCATATATTTT.

This chain uses TRBV2 with TRBJ2-7; 7 bases match TRBD1. J gave up 2 bases and V 10 bases, and 11 bases lay outside the gene matches. The length of the CDR3 is 14 residues. Germline CDR1 and CDR2: SNHLY and FYNNEI. CDR3 nucleotide sequence: TGTGCCACCAGCCAGGGGGTGTATACCTACGAGCAGTACTTC. Amino acid sequence: CATSQGVYTYEQYF. The variable domain in full, completed from reference TRBV2 and TRBJ2-7, reads EPEVTQTPSHQVTQMGQEVILRCVPISNHLYFYWYRQILGQKVEFLVSFYNNEISEKSEIFDDQFSVERPDGSNFTLKIRSTKLEDSAMYFCATSQGVYTYEQYFGPGTRLTVT.

The chain links TRBV5-6 to TRBJ1-1, with 9 bases that match TRBD1. Germline V gene data show CDR1 as SGHDT and CDR2 as YYEEEE. Trimming at V came to 4 bases and at J to 6 bases, leaving 7 bases not matched to a gene. The CDR3 is 14 residues long. CDR3 DNA: TGTGCCAGCAGCGCACCGGGACAGGGCGCTGAAGCTTTCTTT. Its protein is CASSAPGQGAEAFF. Combining the CDR3 with reference TRBV5-6 and TRBJ1-1 gives the whole variable domain DAGVTQSPTHLIKTRGQQVTLRCSPKSGHDTVSWYQQALGQGPQFIFQYYEEEERQRGNFPDRFSGHQFPNYSSELNVNALLLGDSALYLCASSAPGQGAEAFFGQGTRLTVV.

This clone was detected only once. The CDR3 coding sequence is TGTGCCAGCAGCGTAGTGGCGGGGGAAGGGGTTCGGGAGACCCAGTACTTC. Residues: CASSVVAGEGVRETQYF. V is TRBV9 and J is TRBJ2-5; 7 nucleotides align to TRBD2. Per the germline V gene, CDR1 is SGDLS and CDR2 is YYNGEE. CDR3 length: 17 amino acids. The V and J ends lost 0 bases and 5 bases, in that order; junction bases with no gene match: 13.

The chain joins TRBV5-1 to TRBJ1-1, with 7 bases aligning to TRBD1. In germline, CDR1 is SGHRS, CDR2 YFSETQ. V shed 0 bases, J shed 5 bases, and the junction held 7 bases outside the gene matches. The CDR3 is made up of 15 amino acids. DNA of the CDR3: TGCGCCAGCAGCTTGGCCGACAGGGAGAAAACTGAAGCTTTCTTT. Translating gives CASSLADREKTEAFF. The full variable domain, its missing parts supplied by reference TRBV5-1 and TRBJ1-1, is KAGVTQTPRYLIKTRGQQVTLSCSPISGHRSVSWYQQTPGQGLQFLFEYFSETQRNKGNFPGRFSGRQFSNSRSEMNVSTLELGDSALYLCASSLADREKTEAFFGQGTRLTVV.

This chain joins TRBV7-9 and TRBJ1-3; D call uncertain. Germline CDR1 and CDR2: SEHNR and FQNEAQ (reference sequence). Trimming stripped 5 bases from V and 4 bases from J, with 6 bases between. This CDR3 spans 12 amino acids. For the CDR3, the DNA is TGTGCCAGCAGCCCGACCGGAAACACCATATATTTT. It specifies CASSPTGNTIYF.

The chain is built from TRBV19 and TRBJ1-3, with a tentative D call TRBD1 (5 bases). CDR1 and CDR2 from the germline V gene are LNHDA and SQIVND (reference sequence). The CDR3 has 15 amino acids. The V and J ends lost 0 bases and 1 base respectively, with 7 bases between them. The CDR3 protein is CASSIEGPSGNTIYF. The CDR3 region has the DNA TGTGCCAGTAGTATAGAGGGGCCATCTGGAAACACCATATATTTT.

V usage is TRBV4-3 and J usage is TRBJ2-1; D is perhaps TRBD1 (5 bases). This CDR3 has 15 residues. Germline lookup yields CDR1 LGHNA and CDR2 YSLEER. The V end lost 2 bases, the J end lost 2 bases, and 10 bases lay between the germline ends. The CDR3 here is CASSQLKGTYNEQFF. The CDR3 nucleotides read TGCGCCAGCAGCCAATTGAAGGGGACCTACAATGAGCAGTTCTTC.

The chain combines TRBV6-5 with TRBJ1-2, with TRBD1 as a possible D gene (6 bases). This CDR3 has 15 residues. Trimming cost V 0 bases and J 5 bases, with 13 bases left between them. CDR1 MNHEY and CDR2 SVGAGI come from the germline V gene. CDR3 DNA: TGTGCCAGCAGTTACTCGGGAACCCAGGGGTATGGCTACACCTTC. Encoded protein: CASSYSGTQGYGYTF.

V and J are TRBV6-1 and TRBJ1-1; the match to TRBD1 covers 8 bases. V lost 5 bases, J lost 1 base, and 6 bases stayed unmatched. The CDR3 extends over 15 amino acids. In germline, CDR1 is MNHNS, CDR2 SASEGT. CDR3: CASSPTGGSNTEAFF. The CDR3 coding sequence is TGTGCCAGCAGTCCCACAGGGGGATCGAACACTGAAGCTTTCTTT.

The chain carries TRBV30 and TRBJ2-3, with D unclear. The CDR3 totals 11 residues. V shed 1 base and J shed 3 bases, with 2 bases lying between them. From germline, CDR1 is GTSNPN and CDR2 SVGIG (reference sequence). CDR3: CAWSATDTQYF. The CDR3, as DNA: TGTGCCTGGAGTGCGACAGATACGCAGTATTTT.

This chain uses TRBV5-8 with TRBJ2-7; 10 positions agree with TRBD1. V was clipped by 6 bases and J by 6 bases; unmatched bases: 6. Germline CDR1 SGHTS, CDR2 YDEGEE. CDR3 length: 13 residues. The CDR3 nucleotides are TGTGCCAGCACGACAGGACAGGGGGGCGAGCAGTACTTC. Its translation: CASTTGQGGEQYF.

The rearrangement joins TRBV7-8 to TRBJ1-5, with no clear D. V lost 2 bases to trimming and J lost 5 bases, with 28 bases between them. Germline CDR1 and CDR2: SGHVS and FQNEAQ. The CDR3 length is 20 residues. The CDR3: CASSLFVRLKVPSSYQPQHF. CDR3 coding DNA: TGTGCCAGCAGCTTATTTGTAAGACTCAAGGTTCCCTCCTCTTATCAGCCCCAGCATTTT.

DNA of the CDR3: TGTGCCATCAGGTCCGGGGCCTACGAGCAGTACTTC. Its protein product is CAIRSGAYEQYF. The V call is TRBV10-3, the J call TRBJ2-7; tentatively, D is TRBD2 (5 bases). Germline CDR1 reads ENHRY; CDR2 reads SYGVKD. Trimming stripped 6 bases from V and 2 bases from J, with 8 bases between. CDR3 size: 12 residues.

The genes are TRBV5-5 and TRBJ2-7, with 8 bases fitting TRBD1. Germline loops: CDR1 SGHKS, CDR2 YYEKEE (reference sequence). CDR3 length equals 16 residues. The V segment lost 2 bases and the J segment 0 bases; nucleotides outside the gene matches: 7. CDR3 region: CASSLGGTGISYEQYF. In DNA form, the CDR3 reads TGTGCCAGCAGCTTAGGCGGGACAGGTATCTCCTACGAGCAGTACTTC.

The chain combines TRBV4-1 with TRBJ2-1; 7 bases fit TRBD2. The length of the CDR3 is 13 residues. The J segment lost 8 bases and the V segment lost 6 bases, leaving 7 bases of the junction unmatched. Germline CDR1 MGHRA, CDR2 YSYEKL. In DNA, the CDR3 is TGCGCCAGCAGGGGTTTGGGGGGGGATGAGCAGTTCTTC. Its translation: CASRGLGGDEQFF.